This T cell receptor (beta chain) is drawn from a study of blood T cell repertoires in COVID-19. In the study overall: Acute and convalescent COVID-19 specimens originated in the United States, Italy and Spain.

Germline loops: CDR1 KGHSH, CDR2 LQKENI. Trimming took 2 bases from V and 1 from J, leaving 9 bases between them. The CDR3 runs to 14 residues. Profiling relied on immunoSEQ multiplex PCR, and the TCRdb table lists in-frame clones only, not all of them. The data hold some 190,000 clones, with roughly 88% observed a single time. The sample was peripheral blood. The TCR comes from a man older than 75 with COVID-19, enrolled during active disease. The V gene is TRBV18, the J gene TRBJ2-7; a weak D match, TRBD2 (6 bases). This CDR3 reads CASSPGTDSYEQYF. The CDR3 coding sequence is TGTGCCAGCTCACCAGGGACTGATTCCTACGAGCAGTACTTC.